Below, one T cell receptor beta chain is given with its context. This sample stems from a study of blood T cell repertoires in COVID-19. The V and J ends lost 1 base and 6 bases respectively, with 13 bases between them. Germline CDR1 reads SGHTA; CDR2 reads FQGNSA. The CDR3 is 15 amino acids. Method: immunoSEQ multiplex PCR; TCRdb's copy keeps in-frame clones and lacks some. The table lists a few hundred thousand clones, approximately 82% of them singletons. The chain carries TRBV7-2 and TRBJ1-5; D call uncertain. Sequencing used peripheral blood. This clonotype originated in a human donor in a cohort sampled during active COVID-19. CDR3 residues: CASSLDRTASQPQHF. In nucleotides, the CDR3 is TGTGCCAGCAGCTTAGACCGCACTGCAAGTCAGCCCCAGCATTTT.